These 15 T cell receptor beta chains share one sample of origin, sequenced in a study of siplizumab effects on memory and regulatory T cells (dated by TCRdb to between 2018 and 2021). Libraries came from the immunoSEQ multiplex PCR assay. TCRdb provides this immuneACCESS table in a form limited to in-frame rearrangements. Some clones are lacking; in checked studies, under half of them reflect an unresolved V gene, and why the rest are absent is not known. In this sample the table shows 90,000 to 120,000 clones, 91% of which occur a single time. Roughly 2.7% of the sample is held by the ten biggest clonotypes. The sequenced sample was CD4+ T cells sorted from blood. The receptors shown here come from a human donor in good health. Some clones in this sample may be carry-over from other donors' samples.

V gene TRBV5-6 combines with J gene TRBJ2-3, with unresolved D. V lost 2 bases and J lost 1, with 11 bases in between. The CDR3 totals 15 residues. The germline V gene encodes CDR1 SGHDT and CDR2 YYEEEE. The CDR3 nucleotides read TGTGCCAGCAGCTTCAGAGGTCTGGGCACAGATACGCAGTATTTT. Its protein product is CASSFRGLGTDTQYF.

This clone was recorded only once. This sequence joins TRBV12-5 and TRBJ2-2; 13 bases are a match to TRBD2. The CDR3 length is 19 residues. The V segment lost 1 base and the J segment 5 bases; nucleotides outside the gene matches: 10. Per germline, CDR1 LGHNT and CDR2 FRNRAP. CDR3 sequence: CASGLGHGLAGVGTGELFF. The CDR3 DNA reads as TGTGCTAGTGGTTTGGGTCACGGACTAGCGGGAGTAGGTACCGGGGAGCTGTTTTTT.

The chain recombines TRBV5-1 with TRBJ2-2; D possibly corresponds to TRBD2 (5 bases). Looked up from germline, CDR1 is SGHRS and CDR2 is YFSETQ. Trimming removed 0 bases from V and 2 bases from J, with 14 bases in between. The CDR3 loop spans 17 amino acids. As DNA, the CDR3 is TGCGCCAGCAGCTTGGGATTTGGGAGTGGAAACACCGGGGAGCTGTTTTTT. Its translation is CASSLGFGSGNTGELFF. Together with reference TRBV5-1 and TRBJ2-2, the CDR3 gives the full variable domain: KAGVTQTPRYLIKTRGQQVTLSCSPISGHRSVSWYQQTPGQGLQFLFEYFSETQRNKGNFPGRFSGRQFSNSRSEMNVSTLELGDSALYLCASSLGFGSGNTGELFFGEGSRLTVL.

The J gene is TRBJ2-3, the V gene TRBV30; 8 nucleotides align to TRBD1. Germline CDR1 and CDR2: GTSNPN and SVGIG (reference sequence). The CDR3 spans 15 residues. V was pared by 2 bases and J by 2 bases, with 6 bases of the junction left unmatched. The CDR3 reads CAWSIGQGVTDTQYF. In DNA, the CDR3 is TGTGCCTGGAGTATCGGACAGGGTGTCACAGATACGCAGTATTTT.

CDR3 amino acids: CASSGRQTQETQYF. In DNA, the CDR3 is TGTGCCAGCAGCGGAAGACAGACACAAGAGACCCAGTACTTC. This sequence joins TRBV9 and TRBJ2-5; the D gene is possibly TRBD1 (5 bases). In germline, CDR1 is SGDLS, CDR2 YYNGEE. Trimming left V 3 bases short and J 2 bases short, with 11 bases between. The CDR3 totals 14 residues.

The chain has TRBV6-5 and TRBJ2-1; 13 bases are shared with TRBD2. The germline gives CDR1 MNHEY, CDR2 SVGAGI. V was clipped by 7 bases and J by 11 bases; unmatched bases: 11. The CDR3 contains 15 residues. The CDR3 bases are TGTGCCAGCAAAGGGTCAACTAGCGGGGGGGCTCAGCAGTTCTTC. This encodes CASKGSTSGGAQQFF.

This chain connects TRBV19 to TRBJ2-7, with D tentatively TRBD1 (6 bases). V lost 5 bases and J 1 base, leaving 12 bases between the germline ends. The germline gives CDR1 LNHDA, CDR2 SQIVND (reference sequence). This CDR3 has 14 amino acids. The CDR3 loop is CASSSGQSSYEQYF. The DNA of the CDR3 is TGTGCCAGTAGTTCTGGACAGTCATCCTACGAGCAGTACTTC.

The chain is built from TRBV4-1 and TRBJ2-2; D not resolved. Looked up from germline, CDR1 is MGHRA and CDR2 is YSYEKL. Trimming stripped 3 bases from V and 0 bases from J, with 8 bases between. The CDR3 has 15 amino acids. This CDR3 reads CASSQGRSNTGELFF. The CDR3 nucleotides read TGCGCCAGCAGCCAGGGCCGGTCGAACACCGGGGAGCTGTTTTTT.

The chain uses TRBV7-3 and TRBJ1-1; D unclear. From germline, CDR1 is SGHTA and CDR2 FQGTGA. Trimming removed 5 bases at V and 1 base at J, with 8 bases between. The CDR3 length is 13 residues. CDR3 sequence (DNA): TGTGCCAGCAGCATTTCCAGGAACACTGAAGCTTTCTTT. Amino acid sequence: CASSISRNTEAFF.

This clone was recorded only once. This sequence joins TRBV5-1 and TRBJ2-6; either TRBD1 or TRBD2 may supply D (5 bases each). This CDR3 has 15 residues. V shed 0 bases and J shed 4 bases, with 8 bases lying between them. CDR1 is SGHRS and CDR2 is YFSETQ in the germline V gene. The CDR3 reads CASSLGGDGANVLTF. For the CDR3, the DNA is TGCGCCAGCAGCTTGGGAGGGGACGGGGCCAACGTCCTGACTTTC.

This clone was picked up a small number of times. This chain uses TRBV5-8 with TRBJ2-4; no firm D call. The CDR3 contains 15 residues. V gave up 2 bases and J gave up 0 bases, with 9 bases separating them. CDR1 is SGHTS and CDR2 is YDEGEE in the germline V gene. The chain's CDR3 is CASSFKTLAKNIQYF. The CDR3 DNA follows: TGTGCCAGCAGCTTCAAGACTTTAGCCAAAAACATTCAGTACTTC.

J is TRBJ2-1 and V is TRBV29-1; 13 bases are a match to TRBD2. V gave up 6 bases and J gave up 2 bases; unmatched junction bases: 1. Germline V gives CDR1 SQVTM, CDR2 ANQGSEA. The CDR3 has 14 amino acids. The CDR3 DNA follows: TGCAGCGTCGGACTAGCGGGAGCCTACAATGAGCAGTTCTTC. Translated, it gives CSVGLAGAYNEQFF.

This clone was seen only once. The CDR3 bases are TGTGCCAGCAGCCAAGATGCGGCCATTCGGTACTTC. It yields the protein CASSQDAAIRYF. The chain combines TRBV4-2 with TRBJ2-7, with D uncertain. Germline CDR1 is LGHNA and CDR2 is YNFKEQ. This CDR3 is built from 12 residues. Trimming left V 0 bases short and J 12 bases short, with 12 bases between.

The V and J genes are TRBV19 and TRBJ2-5, with a tentative D call TRBD1 (6 bases). CDR3 size: 17 residues. V shed 1 base and J shed 5 bases, with 20 bases lying between them. Germline CDR1 LNHDA, CDR2 SQIVND (reference sequence). In nucleotides, the CDR3 is TGTGCCAGTAGTATAGGCTTAATGGGACACCCAACGGAGACCCAGTACTTC. It is translated as CASSIGLMGHPTETQYF.

V and J are TRBV5-1 and TRBJ1-3, with D possibly TRBD1 on 6 matching bases. Trimming removed 4 bases at V and 3 bases at J, with 20 bases between. CDR1 SGHRS and CDR2 YFSETQ come from the germline V gene. This CDR3 is built from 17 residues. The DNA of the CDR3 is TGCGCCAGCAGCCCCCAAAGCTCCGGGACAAGTGGAAACACCATATATTTT. Protein sequence: CASSPQSSGTSGNTIYF. Together with reference TRBV5-1 and TRBJ1-3, the CDR3 gives the full variable domain: KAGVTQTPRYLIKTRGQQVTLSCSPISGHRSVSWYQQTPGQGLQFLFEYFSETQRNKGNFPGRFSGRQFSNSRSEMNVSTLELGDSALYLCASSPQSSGTSGNTIYFGEGSWLTVV.